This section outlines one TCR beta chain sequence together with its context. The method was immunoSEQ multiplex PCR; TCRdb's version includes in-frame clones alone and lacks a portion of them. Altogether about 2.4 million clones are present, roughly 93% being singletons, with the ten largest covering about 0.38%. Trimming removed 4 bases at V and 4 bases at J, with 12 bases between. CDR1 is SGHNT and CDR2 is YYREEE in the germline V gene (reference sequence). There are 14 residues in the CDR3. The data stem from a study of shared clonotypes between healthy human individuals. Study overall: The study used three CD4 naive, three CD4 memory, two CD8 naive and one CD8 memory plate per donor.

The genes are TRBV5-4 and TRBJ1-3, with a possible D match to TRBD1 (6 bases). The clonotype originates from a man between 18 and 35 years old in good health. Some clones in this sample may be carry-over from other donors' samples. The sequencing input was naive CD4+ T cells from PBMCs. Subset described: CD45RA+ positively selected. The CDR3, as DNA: TGTGCCAGCAGCCAAGGGGGGGTCGGAAACACCATATATTTT. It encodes CASSQGGVGNTIYF.